The sequence of this TCR beta chain was determined in a study of shared clonotypes between healthy human individuals (TCRdb year 2020). For the study in its entirety: The cohort comprised two women and a few men aged 18 to 49 years. For each donor, CD4 naive and CD4 memory were each run on three plates, CD8 naive on two plates, and CD8 memory on one plate. To estimate repertoire size and how much clonotypes are shared between individuals, the study performed deep sequencing of blood TCR repertoires from five healthy adults. To increase sequencing depth and limit assay-specific biases, different laboratories used diverse techniques to prepare libraries and sequence TCR repertoires. Per donor, leukapheresis produced somewhere between about 0.85 and 9.5 billion PBMCs.

The donors were healthy, HIV-negative adults with no recently reported acute infections or vaccinations. All donors were Caucasian adults living in Nashville, Tennessee, USA. Magnetic negative selection was used to enrich CD4+ T cells, after which naive cells were positively selected on CD45RA and the negative fraction became the memory subset. After blood collection by leukapheresis, PBMCs were isolated using Ficoll-Histopaque density gradient centrifugation and then cryopreserved in the vapor phase of liquid nitrogen. Analytical flow cytometry was used to check the purity and quantity of each magnetically sorted T cell population. Genomic DNA was isolated from each sorted fraction and quantified by UV absorbance on a Nanodrop 2000c. CDR3 length: 14 amino acids, cysteine to phenylalanine. Just the 42-base CDR3 DNA is kept, in frame starting at base 1. From V the trimming removes 9 bases and from J it removes 5 bases, while the gene matches leave 9 bases of the junction unaccounted for. The germline V gene (reference sequence) sets CDR1 to LNHDA and CDR2 to SQIVND.

Turning to this clone: This clone's antigen is unknown. Base qualities were left out, and no much larger clone turns up one base away.

The research as a whole found: Clonotypes shared by all four sorted-subset donors showed higher generation probabilities than non-shared clonotypes. Naive subsets generally had larger estimated clonotype richness than memory subsets did. Only blood was sampled, and tissue TCR repertoires likely differ from those in blood. When a few donors were compared, the shared fraction of clonotypes was 5% to 6.5% for naive CD4, less than 4% for naive CD8, roughly 2.5% for memory CD4, and 0.4% for memory CD8. The genetic and exposure-history diversity represented was limited by the small number of donors. Pairwise subsampling led to the expectation that sequencing depth would affect the degree of clonotype sharing among donors. Rarefaction of sorted-subset datasets indicated incomplete sequencing despite the large sequencing depth.

TCR CDR3 regions were amplified from genomic DNA by multiplex PCR using the deep immunoSEQ assay. Extracted genomic DNA from each cell subset was spread evenly across all wells of several immunoSEQ 96-well plates, with each plate serving as a replicate. Each replicate PCR for sorted subsets received 200 ng genomic DNA, equal to roughly 30,000 T cell genomes. Purified libraries were quantified with a Qubit 3.0 fluorometer, sized on a Bioanalyzer 2100, and re-quantified with the KAPA Library Quantification kit. Every immunoSEQ 96-well plate was sequenced on a dedicated single-read 150-cycle Illumina NextSeq 550 flow cell. On the study's bioinformatics: Because only junctional sequences without quality scores were contained in the immunoSEQ output, filtering matching that applied to full-length reads could not be performed. To assign V/J genes and CDR3, sequences were annotated using PyIR, a Python wrapper for IgBLAST v1.9, with IMGT germline references. Reads with weak V/J assignments (E-value above 1e-6), missing CDR3, stop codons, out-of-frame junctions, or ambiguous translated residues were removed. V3J clonotypes were defined as sequences sharing an identical inferred V gene, J gene, and CDR3 amino acid sequence. Percentage overlap between repertoires was computed as shared unique clonotypes divided by the size of the smaller repertoire. Richness of each repertoire was evaluated using RTK rarefaction, the Chao1 estimator, and Recon v2.1 estimates of unobserved clonotypes. For all TCRbeta clonotypes obtained by the gDNA method from a handful of donors, generation probabilities were computed with OLGA. In its TCRdb copy, this immuneACCESS table keeps in-frame sequences only and misses some clones. Where compared with another copy, unresolved V genes explain less than half of these, and the others have no known cause. The V and J calls and clone size were taken over from that table, and D and trimming were inferred from the DNA. This sample gives 550,000 to 850,000 clones in total; roughly two thirds of them show up just once. The ten most abundant clones make up roughly 1.8% of the sample.

The material sequenced was memory CD4+ T cells sorted from blood. What this sample's cell subset or site label stands for: CD45RA-negative fraction. The source is a woman between 25 and 40 years old in good health. The chain is encoded by TRBV19 joined to TRBJ2-5; TRBD2 fits 10 bases in the junction. The bases read TGTGCCAGCCATAGCGGGAGGCCCGGGGAGACCCAGTACTTC. Its protein is CASHSGRPGETQYF.